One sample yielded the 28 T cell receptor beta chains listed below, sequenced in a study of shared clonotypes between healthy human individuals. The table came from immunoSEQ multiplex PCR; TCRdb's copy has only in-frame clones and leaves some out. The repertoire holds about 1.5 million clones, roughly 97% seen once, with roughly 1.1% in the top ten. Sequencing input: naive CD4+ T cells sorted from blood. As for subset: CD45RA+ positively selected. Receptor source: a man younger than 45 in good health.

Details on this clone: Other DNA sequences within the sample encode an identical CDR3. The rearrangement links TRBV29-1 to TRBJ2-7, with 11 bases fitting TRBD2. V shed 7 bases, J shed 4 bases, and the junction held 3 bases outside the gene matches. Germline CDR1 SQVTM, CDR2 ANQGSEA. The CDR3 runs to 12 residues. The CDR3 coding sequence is TGCAGCGCTGGACTAGCGGGTTACGAGCAGTACTTC. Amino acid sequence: CSAGLAGYEQYF.

The CDR3 region is CSVDRPNEQFF. DNA of the CDR3: TGCAGCGTCGACAGGCCCAATGAGCAGTTCTTC. The chain carries TRBV29-1 and TRBJ2-1; a weak D match, TRBD1 (6 bases). V dropped 6 bases and J dropped 6 bases, with 9 bases sitting between them. The CDR3 covers 11 residues. The germline gives CDR1 SQVTM, CDR2 ANQGSEA.

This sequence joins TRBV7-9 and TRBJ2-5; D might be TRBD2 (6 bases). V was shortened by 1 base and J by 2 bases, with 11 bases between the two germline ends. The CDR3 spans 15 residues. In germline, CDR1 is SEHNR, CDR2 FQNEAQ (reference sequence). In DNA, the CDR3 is TGTGCCAGCAGCTTAGGGGCTAGCGCACAAGAGACCCAGTACTTC. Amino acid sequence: CASSLGASAQETQYF.

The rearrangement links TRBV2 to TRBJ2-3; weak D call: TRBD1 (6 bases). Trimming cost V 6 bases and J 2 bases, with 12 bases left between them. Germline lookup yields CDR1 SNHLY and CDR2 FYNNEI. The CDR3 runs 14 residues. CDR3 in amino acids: CASRQTGTTDTQYF. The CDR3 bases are TGTGCCAGCAGACAGACAGGCACCACAGATACGCAGTATTTT. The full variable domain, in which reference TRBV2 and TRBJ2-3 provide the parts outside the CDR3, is EPEVTQTPSHQVTQMGQEVILRCVPISNHLYFYWYRQILGQKVEFLVSFYNNEISEKSEIFDDQFSVERPDGSNFTLKIRSTKLEDSAMYFCASRQTGTTDTQYFGPGTRLTVL.

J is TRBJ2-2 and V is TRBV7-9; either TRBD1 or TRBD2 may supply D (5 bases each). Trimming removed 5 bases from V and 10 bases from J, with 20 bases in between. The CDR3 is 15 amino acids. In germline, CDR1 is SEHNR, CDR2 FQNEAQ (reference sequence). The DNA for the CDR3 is TGTGCCAGCAGCCTCGATCCCCGGGACCCCACGGAGCTGTTTTTT. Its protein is CASSLDPRDPTELFF.

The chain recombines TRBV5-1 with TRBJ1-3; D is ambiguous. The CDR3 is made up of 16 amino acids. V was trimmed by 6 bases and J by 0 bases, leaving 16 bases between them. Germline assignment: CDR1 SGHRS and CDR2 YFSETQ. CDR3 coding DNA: TGCGCCAGCAACCTGGGTGTGCAGAGCTCTGGAAACACCATATATTTT. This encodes CASNLGVQSSGNTIYF. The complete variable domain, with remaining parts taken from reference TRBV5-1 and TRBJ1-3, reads KAGVTQTPRYLIKTRGQQVTLSCSPISGHRSVSWYQQTPGQGLQFLFEYFSETQRNKGNFPGRFSGRQFSNSRSEMNVSTLELGDSALYLCASNLGVQSSGNTIYFGEGSWLTVV.

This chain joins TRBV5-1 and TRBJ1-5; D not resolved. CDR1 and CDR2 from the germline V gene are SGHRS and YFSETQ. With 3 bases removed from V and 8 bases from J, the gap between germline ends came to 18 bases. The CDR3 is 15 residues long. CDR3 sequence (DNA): TGCGCCAGCAGCTCCGGCGATGGGAATTGGGAGCCCCAGCATTTT. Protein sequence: CASSSGDGNWEPQHF.

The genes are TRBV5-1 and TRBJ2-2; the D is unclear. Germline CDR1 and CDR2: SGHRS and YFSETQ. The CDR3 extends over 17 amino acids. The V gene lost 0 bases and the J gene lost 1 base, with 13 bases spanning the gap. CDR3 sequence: CASSLDPLGMNTGELFF. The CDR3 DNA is TGCGCCAGCAGCTTGGATCCTTTGGGGATGAACACCGGGGAGCTGTTTTTT.

Written as DNA, the CDR3 is TGTGCCAGCAGTGGTTATCGACTAGCGGGACACCGGGAGCAGTACTTC. Amino acids: CASSGYRLAGHREQYF. This chain connects TRBV25-1 to TRBJ2-7; 11 nucleotides line up with TRBD2. The germline V gene encodes CDR1 MGHDK and CDR2 SYGVNS. The CDR3 runs 16 residues. Trimming took 4 bases from V and 7 from J; bases not matched to a gene: 12.

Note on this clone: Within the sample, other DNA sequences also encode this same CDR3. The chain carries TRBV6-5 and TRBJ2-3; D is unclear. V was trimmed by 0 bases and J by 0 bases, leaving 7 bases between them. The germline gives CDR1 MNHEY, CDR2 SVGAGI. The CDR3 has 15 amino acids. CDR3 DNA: TGTGCCAGCAGTTACTCGGGTGCTAGCACAGATACGCAGTATTTT. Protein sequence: CASSYSGASTDTQYF.

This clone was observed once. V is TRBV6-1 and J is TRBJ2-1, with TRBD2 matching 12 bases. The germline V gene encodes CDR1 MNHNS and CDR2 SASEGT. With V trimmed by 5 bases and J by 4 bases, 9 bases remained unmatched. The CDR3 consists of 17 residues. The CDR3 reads CASSKVGTSGRYNEQFF. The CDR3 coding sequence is TGTGCCAGCAGTAAAGTTGGGACTAGCGGGCGGTACAATGAGCAGTTCTTC.

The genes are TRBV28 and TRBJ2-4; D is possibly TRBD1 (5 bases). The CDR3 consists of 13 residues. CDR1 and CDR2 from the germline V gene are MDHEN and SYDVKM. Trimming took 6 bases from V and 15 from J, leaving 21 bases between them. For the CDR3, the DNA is TGTGCCAGCAGCGACAGTTATCAGGATAGTGGGTACTTC. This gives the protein CASSDSYQDSGYF.

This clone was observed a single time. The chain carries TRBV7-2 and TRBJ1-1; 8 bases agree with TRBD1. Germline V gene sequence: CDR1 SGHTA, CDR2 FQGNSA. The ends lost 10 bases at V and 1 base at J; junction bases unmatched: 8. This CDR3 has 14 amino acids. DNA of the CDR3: TGTGCCACCGCAGGGGGCGGCGGGAACACTGAAGCTTTCTTT. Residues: CATAGGGGNTEAFF.

CDR3 in amino acids: CASSFFLAGVHEQYF. The DNA for the CDR3 is TGTGCCAGCAGTTTTTTCCTAGCGGGAGTTCACGAGCAGTACTTC. The rearrangement links TRBV27 to TRBJ2-7; 10 positions match TRBD2. V lost 3 bases and J lost 5; bases outside the gene matches: 7. The germline gives CDR1 MNHEY, CDR2 SMNVEV (reference sequence). The CDR3 is 15 amino acids.

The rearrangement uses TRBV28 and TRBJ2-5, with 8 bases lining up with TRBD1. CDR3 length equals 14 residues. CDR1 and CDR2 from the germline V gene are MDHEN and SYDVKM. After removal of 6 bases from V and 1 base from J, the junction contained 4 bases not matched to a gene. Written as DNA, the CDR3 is TGTGCCAGCAGCCCGGGACAGGCCCAAGAGACCCAGTACTTC. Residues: CASSPGQAQETQYF.

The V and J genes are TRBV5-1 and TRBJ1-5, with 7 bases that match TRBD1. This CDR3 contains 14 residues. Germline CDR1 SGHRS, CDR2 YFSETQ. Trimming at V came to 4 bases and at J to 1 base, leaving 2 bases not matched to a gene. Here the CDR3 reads CASSPGQSNQPQHF. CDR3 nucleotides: TGCGCCAGCAGCCCGGGACAGAGCAATCAGCCCCAGCATTTT.

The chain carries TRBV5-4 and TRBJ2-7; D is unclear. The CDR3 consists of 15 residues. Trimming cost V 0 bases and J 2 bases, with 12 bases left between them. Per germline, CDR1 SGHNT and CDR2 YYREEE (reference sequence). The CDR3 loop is CASSLGLPGTYEQYF. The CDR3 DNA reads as TGTGCCAGCAGCTTGGGTCTGCCCGGCACCTACGAGCAGTACTTC.

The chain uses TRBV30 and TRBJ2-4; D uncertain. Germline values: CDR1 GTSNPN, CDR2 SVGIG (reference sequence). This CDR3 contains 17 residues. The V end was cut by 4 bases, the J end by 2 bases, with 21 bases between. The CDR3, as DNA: TGTGCCTGGAATCAAGCCGGACGGGCACCCTCCAAAAACATTCAGTACTTC. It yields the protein CAWNQAGRAPSKNIQYF.

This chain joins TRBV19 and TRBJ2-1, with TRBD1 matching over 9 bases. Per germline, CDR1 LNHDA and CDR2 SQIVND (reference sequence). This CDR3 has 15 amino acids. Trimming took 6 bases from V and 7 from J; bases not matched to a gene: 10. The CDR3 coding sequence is TGTGCCAGTAGCACCTACGGGACAGGGAAAAATGAGCAGTTCTTC. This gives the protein CASSTYGTGKNEQFF.

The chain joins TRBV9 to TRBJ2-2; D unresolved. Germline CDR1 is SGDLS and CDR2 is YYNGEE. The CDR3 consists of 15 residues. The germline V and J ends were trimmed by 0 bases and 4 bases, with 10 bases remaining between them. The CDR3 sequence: CASSVDVVGTGELFF. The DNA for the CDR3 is TGTGCCAGCAGCGTAGATGTGGTTGGCACCGGGGAGCTGTTTTTT.

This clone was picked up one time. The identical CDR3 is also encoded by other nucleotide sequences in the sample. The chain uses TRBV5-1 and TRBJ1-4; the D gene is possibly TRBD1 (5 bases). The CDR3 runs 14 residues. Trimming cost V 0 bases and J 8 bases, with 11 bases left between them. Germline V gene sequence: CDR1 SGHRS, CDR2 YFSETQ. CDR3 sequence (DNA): TGCGCCAGCAGCTTGGGGGGCGGGTCGGAAAAACTGTTTTTT. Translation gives CASSLGGGSEKLFF.

The DNA for the CDR3 is TGTGCCAGCAGCTTTTCCTTGGGACTAATCGGCGGCGAGCAGTACTTC. Its translation is CASSFSLGLIGGEQYF. The gene calls are TRBV7-9 and TRBJ2-7; 7 bases fit TRBD2. This CDR3 has 16 amino acids. V was pared by 3 bases and J by 6 bases, with 14 bases of the junction left unmatched. Germline CDR1 and CDR2: SEHNR and FQNEAQ (reference sequence).

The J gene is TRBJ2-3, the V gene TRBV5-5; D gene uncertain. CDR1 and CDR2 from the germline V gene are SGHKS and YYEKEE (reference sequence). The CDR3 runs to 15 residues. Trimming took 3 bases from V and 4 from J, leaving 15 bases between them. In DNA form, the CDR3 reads TGTGCCAGCAGCTCAGGTGTAGGGTCCCCAGATACGCAGTATTTT. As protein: CASSSGVGSPDTQYF.

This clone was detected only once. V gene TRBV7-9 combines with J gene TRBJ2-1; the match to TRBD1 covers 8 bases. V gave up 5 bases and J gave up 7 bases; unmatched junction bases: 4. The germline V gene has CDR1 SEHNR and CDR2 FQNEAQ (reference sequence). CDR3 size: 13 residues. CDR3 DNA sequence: TGTGCCAGCAGCACCCGGGACAGGAATGAGCAGTTCTTC. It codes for CASSTRDRNEQFF. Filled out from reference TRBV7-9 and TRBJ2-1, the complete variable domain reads DTGVSQNPRHKITKRGQNVTFRCDPISEHNRLYWYRQTLGQGPEFLTYFQNEAQLEKSRLLSDRFSAERPKGSFSTLEIQRTEQGDSAMYLCASSTRDRNEQFFGPGTRLTVL.

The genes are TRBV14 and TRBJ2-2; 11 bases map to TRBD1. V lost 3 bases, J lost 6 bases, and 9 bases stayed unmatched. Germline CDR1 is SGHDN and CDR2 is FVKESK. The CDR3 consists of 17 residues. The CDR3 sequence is CASSHVDPGQGAGELFF. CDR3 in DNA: TGTGCCAGCAGCCATGTTGATCCGGGACAGGGGGCCGGGGAGCTGTTTTTT.

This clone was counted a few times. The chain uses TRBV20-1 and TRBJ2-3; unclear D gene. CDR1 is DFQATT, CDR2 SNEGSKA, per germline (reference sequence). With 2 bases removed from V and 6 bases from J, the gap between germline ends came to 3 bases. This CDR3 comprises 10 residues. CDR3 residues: CSARSDTQYF. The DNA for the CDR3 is TGCAGTGCTAGATCGGATACGCAGTATTTT.

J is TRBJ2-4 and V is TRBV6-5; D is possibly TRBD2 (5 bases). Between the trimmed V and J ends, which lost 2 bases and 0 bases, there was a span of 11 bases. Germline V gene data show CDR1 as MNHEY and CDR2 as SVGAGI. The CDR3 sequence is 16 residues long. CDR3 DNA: TGTGCCAGCAGTTACGGGAGTCCGGTAGCCAAAAACATTCAGTACTTC. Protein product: CASSYGSPVAKNIQYF.

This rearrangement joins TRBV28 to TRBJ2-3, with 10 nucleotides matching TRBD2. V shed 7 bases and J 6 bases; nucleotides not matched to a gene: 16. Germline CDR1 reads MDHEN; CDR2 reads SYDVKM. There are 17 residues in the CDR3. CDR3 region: CASTTLPTSGPADTQYF. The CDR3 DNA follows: TGTGCCAGCACCACCCTCCCGACTAGCGGGCCCGCGGATACGCAGTATTTT.